One T cell receptor beta chain is described in this entry. Its target is not known. Purity exceeding 95% was reached by all sorted populations. This entry belongs to a study of beta chain features in type 1 diabetes. Study-wide points: Within each of all four CD4+ subsets, Type 1 diabetes patients had TCRB CDR3s that were moderately but significantly shorter. Among type 1 diabetes patients, VDJ junctions had fewer insertions and more deletions. cDNA sequencing could over-represent cells with high TCR expression.

The sequenced template was cDNA made from the entire isolated RNA. Average reads for naive, central memory and regulatory T cell samples were roughly 3.4 million. Only in-frame clones appear in the TCRdb table, and some are missing; sequencing was by immunoSEQ multiplex PCR. This sample has under 250,000 clones, with roughly 13% found just once. V lost 2 bases and J 9 bases, leaving 11 bases between the germline ends. The germline V gene has CDR1 MNHEY and CDR2 SMNVEV (reference sequence). CDR3 length: 12 amino acids. Source material: naive CD4+ T cells from blood. The chain carries TRBV27 and TRBJ2-7; D remains ambiguous. The sequence derives from a man younger than 40 with type 1 diabetes. The CDR3 nucleotides are TGTGCCAGCAGTTTACCCGGTTCTGGGCAGTACTTC. Protein: CASSLPGSGQYF.